What follows are 22 T cell receptor beta chains derived from one specimen sequenced in a study of breast tumors, draining lymph nodes, adjacent tissues. Using its own MiXCR run on the multiplex PCR reads, TCRdb lists one record per CDR3 protein. The sample carries over 150,000 distinct CDR3 sequences, roughly 30% recorded once. The lymph nodes were axillary draining lymph nodes from breast cancer patients. The sequenced sample consisted of axillary lymph node tissue. The receptors derive from a female donor with breast cancer. Some clones in this sample may be carry-over from other donors' samples.

The table lists this clonotype with many counts. The rearrangement joins TRBV5-4 to TRBJ2-1; D perhaps matches TRBD2 (6 bases). The length of the CDR3 is 14 residues. The germline V gene encodes CDR1 SGHNT and CDR2 YYREEE (reference sequence). V was pared by 4 bases and J by 10 bases, with 18 bases between. CDR3 nucleotide sequence: TGTGCCAGCAGCCCGGCGGGACTCCGGATGGAGCAGTTCTTC. This translates into CASSPAGLRMEQFF.

This clonotype came up many times. The V and J genes are TRBV14 and TRBJ2-2, with 7 bases aligning to TRBD1. V dropped 6 bases and J dropped 0; count of bases not matched to a gene: 4. CDR1 SGHDN and CDR2 FVKESK come from the germline V gene. The CDR3 spans 15 residues. The CDR3 reads CASRWTGANTGELFF. The CDR3 nucleotides read TGTGCCAGCAGGTGGACAGGAGCGAACACCGGGGAGCTGTTTTTT.

This clonotype has a handful of counts. V gene TRBV11-2 combines with J gene TRBJ2-1, with 9 bases matching TRBD1. The germline V gene has CDR1 SGHAT and CDR2 FQNNGV. Trimming took 5 bases from V and 7 from J; bases not matched to a gene: 27. The CDR3 sequence is 21 residues long. The CDR3 here is CASSPNLGSVLTGGAWNEQFF. Here the CDR3 DNA reads TGTGCCAGCAGCCCAAATTTGGGGAGTGTTTTAACAGGGGGCGCGTGGAATGAGCAGTTCTTC.

The V call is TRBV5-1, the J call TRBJ2-7, with D perhaps matching TRBD1 (6 bases). The V end lost 4 bases, the J end lost 3 bases, and 11 bases lay between the germline ends. Germline V gives CDR1 SGHRS, CDR2 YFSETQ. CDR3 length: 13 residues. The CDR3 DNA is TGCGCCAGCAGCGTGGACAGAGTCTACGAGCAGTACTTC. Translating gives CASSVDRVYEQYF.

This clonotype was recorded at least ten times. The rearrangement joins TRBV19 to TRBJ2-5, with 8 nucleotides matching TRBD1. V was clipped by 6 bases and J by 1 base; unmatched bases: 7. The CDR3 runs 15 residues. CDR1 and CDR2 (germline): LNHDA, SQIVND (reference sequence). The CDR3 DNA reads TGTGCCAGTAGACCGGGACAGGAGGTCCAAGAGACCCAGTACTTC. Amino acids: CASRPGQEVQETQYF.

This clonotype appeared many times. In DNA form, the CDR3 reads TGCGCCAGCAGCGAATCCGCCCCGACTACTAGCACAGATACGCAGTATTTT. Its translation is CASSESAPTTSTDTQYF. The rearrangement uses TRBV4-1 and TRBJ2-3, with TRBD2 as a possible D gene (5 bases). CDR3 length: 17 residues. Trimming removed 5 bases from V and 0 bases from J, with 18 bases in between. Germline V CDR1 and CDR2: MGHRA, YSYEKL.

The chain links TRBV5-8 to TRBJ1-6, with D possibly matching TRBD1 (5 bases). Trimming took 1 base from V and 0 from J, leaving 23 bases between them. Germline CDR1 reads SGHTS; CDR2 reads YDEGEE. This CDR3 spans 21 amino acids. CDR3 bases: TGTGCCAGCAGCTTGCTTTATGCTCGCCCGAAGGGGAGCTCCTATAATTCACCCCTCCACTTT. It specifies CASSLLYARPKGSSYNSPLHF.

This clonotype has just a few counts. The chain couples TRBV27 to TRBJ2-3; 7 bases align to TRBD1. The V gene end was trimmed by 5 bases and the J gene end by 8 bases; junction bases not matched to a gene: 13. This CDR3 is 15 amino acids long. Per germline, CDR1 MNHEY and CDR2 SMNVEV (reference sequence). CDR3 amino acids: CASSPQDRPRATQYF. The DNA of the CDR3 is TGTGCCAGCAGTCCCCAGGACAGGCCCAGGGCTACGCAGTATTTT.

At least ten counts were recorded for this clonotype. The chain uses TRBV5-1 and TRBJ2-2; D may match TRBD1 or TRBD2 (6 bases each). The germline V gene has CDR1 SGHRS and CDR2 YFSETQ. V was trimmed by 5 bases and J by 6 bases, leaving 17 bases between them. This CDR3 comprises 15 residues. The CDR3 sequence: CASRPGAARAGELFF. The CDR3 DNA reads as TGCGCCAGCAGACCGGGGGCGGCAAGGGCCGGGGAGCTGTTTTTT.

This clonotype showed up just a few times. V usage is TRBV5-1 and J usage is TRBJ1-1; D is possibly TRBD1 (5 bases). Deletions cut 0 bases from V and 0 bases from J, with 12 bases between. The length of the CDR3 is 16 residues. Looked up from germline, CDR1 is SGHRS and CDR2 is YFSETQ. In DNA form, the CDR3 reads TGCGCCAGCAGCTTGGCTGCGGGACGTCTGAACACTGAAGCTTTCTTT. Translating it yields CASSLAAGRLNTEAFF.

The rearrangement links TRBV11-1 to TRBJ2-3; TRBD1 aligns across 7 bases. Germline CDR1 SGHAT, CDR2 FQDESV (reference sequence). This CDR3 has 15 residues. V was clipped by 4 bases and J by 4 bases; unmatched bases: 8. CDR3 nucleotide sequence: TGTGCCAGCAGCTCTTCCGGGGACAGAGCAGATACGCAGTATTTT. It specifies CASSSSGDRADTQYF. The complete variable domain, with remaining parts taken from reference TRBV11-1 and TRBJ2-3, reads EAEVAQSPRYKITEKSQAVAFWCDPISGHATLYWYRQILGQGPELLVQFQDESVVDDSQLPKDRFSAERLKGVDSTLKIQPAELGDSAMYLCASSSSGDRADTQYFGPGTRLTVL.

This clonotype was picked up a small number of times. A clone one base away is much larger, so this may be a read error. The chain uses TRBV9 and TRBJ1-3; D not resolved. Germline CDR1 SGDLS, CDR2 YYNGEE. This CDR3 contains 15 residues. CDR3 bases: TGTGCCAGCAGCGTAGAAGCGTTAGGAACAAACACCATACATTTT. Translation: CASSVEALGTNTIHF.

This clonotype was picked up many times. The CDR3 DNA reads as TGTGCCAGCAGGAAAGGGGTCTATAATTCACCCCTCCACTTT. The encoded protein is CASRKGVYNSPLHF. The rearrangement links TRBV5-8 to TRBJ1-6, with D maybe TRBD1 (5 bases). The CDR3 has 14 residues. V was trimmed by 5 bases and J by 3 bases, leaving 9 bases between them. CDR1 and CDR2 from the germline V gene are SGHTS and YDEGEE.

This clonotype appeared many times. This chain connects TRBV4-2 to TRBJ2-1, with TRBD2 matching over 7 bases. The germline V gene encodes CDR1 LGHNA and CDR2 YNFKEQ. The CDR3 length is 15 residues. V lost 1 base to trimming and J lost 7 bases; unmatched junction nucleotides: 7. CDR3 amino acids: CASSQAMTSKNEQFF. The CDR3 bases are TGTGCCAGCAGCCAAGCTATGACTAGCAAAAATGAGCAGTTCTTC.

The CDR3 nucleotides are TGTGCCAGCAGCCCTCCGCTGAGACAGAGCTCCTACAATGAGCAGTTCTTC. It yields the protein CASSPPLRQSSYNEQFF. This rearrangement joins TRBV7-8 to TRBJ2-1; the D gene is possibly TRBD1 (5 bases). The germline V gene encodes CDR1 SGHVS and CDR2 FQNEAQ. V lost 5 bases and J lost 0, with 17 bases in between. CDR3 size: 17 residues.

A few counts support this clonotype. The chain uses TRBV6-6 and TRBJ2-3; unclear D gene. Trimming cost V 5 bases and J 6 bases, with 12 bases left between them. The CDR3 contains 13 residues. Germline CDR1 is MNHNY and CDR2 is SVGAGI (reference sequence). The CDR3 DNA reads as TGTGCCAGCAGTCCAAACCACGGGGATACGCAGTATTTT. Its translation is CASSPNHGDTQYF.

The rearrangement links TRBV10-3 to TRBJ2-5; unclear D gene. The V end was cut by 6 bases, the J end by 1 base, with 9 bases between. CDR3 length: 13 amino acids. The germline V gene has CDR1 ENHRY and CDR2 SYGVKD. CDR3: CAIRGVSQETQYF. For the CDR3, the DNA is TGTGCCATCAGAGGAGTTTCCCAAGAGACCCAGTACTTC.

This clonotype was observed a few times. A read error may explain this, as a much larger clone is one base away. This chain uses TRBV20-1 with TRBJ2-2; 10 nucleotides align to TRBD2. J gave up 10 bases and V 3 bases, and 8 bases lay outside the gene matches. The CDR3 is 14 amino acids. Looked up from germline, CDR1 is DFQATT and CDR2 is SNEGSKA (reference sequence). CDR3 loop: CSASDSGGAAELFF. The CDR3 coding sequence is TGCAGTGCTAGCGACAGCGGGGGGGCAGCGGAGCTGTTTTTT.

This clonotype came up once. The CDR3 region has the DNA TGTGCCAGCAGCTCATACCCTAGCGGGGGGGCTTGGGAGCCCCAGTACTTC. It encodes CASSSYPSGGAWEPQYF. The chain couples TRBV7-8 to TRBJ2-5; TRBD2 matches 12 bases. CDR1 SGHVS and CDR2 FQNEAQ come from the germline V gene. With V trimmed by 4 bases and J by 9 bases, 15 bases remained unmatched. This CDR3 has 17 amino acids.

At least ten counts were recorded for this clonotype. The chain combines TRBV7-2 with TRBJ2-3; 10 bases are a match to TRBD2. This CDR3 contains 16 residues. The ends lost 1 base at V and 4 bases at J; junction bases unmatched: 5. Germline CDR1 reads SGHTA; CDR2 reads FQGNSA. The CDR3 bases are TGTGCCAGCAGCTTAGTGGCTAGCGGGAGCGCAGATACGCAGTATTTT. It yields the protein CASSLVASGSADTQYF.

This clonotype has a count of ten or more. The chain combines TRBV7-3 with TRBJ2-2; D ambiguous. The CDR3 has 17 amino acids. Trimming shortened V by 2 bases and J by 0 bases, and 13 bases separated the two germline ends. Germline-derived CDR1 and CDR2 are SGHTA and FQGTGA. Here the CDR3 reads CASSLAGTGSNTGELFF. The CDR3 DNA reads TGTGCCAGCAGCTTAGCCGGAACGGGCTCGAACACCGGGGAGCTGTTTTTT.

The table lists this clonotype with many counts. The gene calls are TRBV25-1 and TRBJ2-3; D uncertain. CDR3 length: 12 amino acids. Trimming took off 2 bases at V and 2 bases at J, with 2 bases between the two ends. The V gene's germline CDR1 is MGHDK and CDR2 SYGVNS. CDR3 region: CASSENTDTQYF. Written as DNA, the CDR3 is TGTGCCAGCAGTGAAAACACAGATACGCAGTATTTT.